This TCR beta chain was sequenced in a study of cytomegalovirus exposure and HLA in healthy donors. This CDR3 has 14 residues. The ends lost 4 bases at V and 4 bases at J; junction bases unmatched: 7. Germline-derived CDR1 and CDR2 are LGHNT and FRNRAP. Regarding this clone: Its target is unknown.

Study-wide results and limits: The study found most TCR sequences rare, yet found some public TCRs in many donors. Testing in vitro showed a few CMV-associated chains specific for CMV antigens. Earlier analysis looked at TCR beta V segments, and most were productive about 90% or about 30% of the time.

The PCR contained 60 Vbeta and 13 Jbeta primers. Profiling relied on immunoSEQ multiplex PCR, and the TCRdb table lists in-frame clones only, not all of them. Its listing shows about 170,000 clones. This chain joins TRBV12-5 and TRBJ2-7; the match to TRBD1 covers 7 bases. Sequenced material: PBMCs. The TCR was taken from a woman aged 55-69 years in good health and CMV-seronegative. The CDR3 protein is CASGSRTGYYEQYF. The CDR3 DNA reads TGTGCTAGTGGTTCCCGGACAGGATATTACGAGCAGTACTTC.